The 24 T cell receptor beta chains given below trace back to one sample, sequenced in a study of low-dose radiotherapy and immunotherapy resistance in tumors. TRAV- and TRBV-specific primers were used for first-strand cDNA, which covered alpha and beta chains. Both a constant-region primer and a V-primer adapter served to amplify TCRs across roughly 22 PCR cycles. TCRdb passed the reads through MiXCR, listing each CDR3 protein once. The sample has more than 30,000 distinct CDR3 sequences, about half seen once. The sample's time point: after trial treatment. Treatment given: LDRT plus nivolumab, ipilimumab, low-dose cyclophosphamide and aspirin (RACIN trial). The sequencing used PBMCs, collected after low-dose radiotherapy plus immunotherapy. The receptors stem from a male donor with gallbladder cancer.

Within the sample, this clonotype is medium-sized (0.01 to 0.1%). The chain couples TRBV6-1 to TRBJ2-1; 11 positions agree with TRBD2. V lost 1 base and J lost 8; bases outside the gene matches: 7. CDR3 length equals 16 residues. In germline, CDR1 is MNHNS, CDR2 SASEGT. CDR3 amino acids: CASSEGLAGGAHEQFF. DNA of the CDR3: TGTGCCAGCAGTGAAGGATTAGCGGGGGGGGCCCATGAGCAGTTCTTC.

The chain employs TRBV7-2 and TRBJ2-1, with no clear D. Trimming removed 5 bases from V and 6 bases from J, with 11 bases in between. The CDR3 has 13 residues. Germline V gene lookup returns CDR1 SGHTA and CDR2 FQGNSA. The DNA for the CDR3 is TGTGCCAGCAGCGTAGATCGGTCCAATGAGCAGTTCTTC. Translating it yields CASSVDRSNEQFF.

This clonotype was detected only a few times. A far bigger clonotype differs at one base, so this is likely a read error. The rearrangement joins TRBV5-1 to TRBJ2-5; 11 nucleotides align to TRBD2. The CDR3 consists of 15 residues. Germline V gene sequence: CDR1 SGHRS, CDR2 YFSETQ. The V gene end was trimmed by 1 base and the J gene end by 11 bases; junction bases not matched to a gene: 10. The DNA for the CDR3 is TGCGCCAGCAGCTTGTCACTAGCGGGAGTTAATGAGCAGTACTTC. This encodes CASSLSLAGVNEQYF.

The rearrangement links TRBV20-1 to TRBJ2-5; no firm D call. From germline, CDR1 is DFQATT and CDR2 SNEGSKA (reference sequence). The V end was cut by 7 bases, the J end by 4 bases, with 13 bases between. The CDR3 covers 12 residues. The CDR3 DNA is TGCAGTGTGCGGCAGCACGGAGAGACCCAGTACTTC. Translating it yields CSVRQHGETQYF.

The gene calls are TRBV28 and TRBJ2-1, with D perhaps TRBD1 or TRBD2 (7 bases each). The CDR3 sequence is 16 residues long. The V end was cut by 8 bases, the J end by 0 bases, with 17 bases between. Germline V lookup: CDR1 MDHEN, CDR2 SYDVKM. CDR3 loop: CASWRAGGVSYNEQFF. In DNA, the CDR3 is TGTGCCAGCTGGAGGGCAGGGGGGGTCTCCTACAATGAGCAGTTCTTC.

The V gene is TRBV7-2, the J gene TRBJ1-2; possible D gene TRBD1, 5 bases. CDR1 and CDR2 (germline): SGHTA, FQGNSA. The CDR3 runs to 13 residues. V was cut by 1 base and J by 7 bases, with 10 bases left in between. The CDR3 region is CASSLGRESGYTF. The CDR3 region has the DNA TGTGCCAGCAGCTTAGGCAGGGAGTCTGGCTACACCTTC.

This clonotype is medium-sized in the sample. V usage is TRBV27 and J usage is TRBJ1-2; D gene uncertain. The germline CDR1 and CDR2 sequences are MNHEY and SMNVEV (reference sequence). The length of the CDR3 is 14 residues. V was shortened by 3 bases and J by 8 bases, with 16 bases between the two germline ends. CDR3 in DNA: TGTGCCAGCAGTTTGCGTGGCGGAGGGTCGGGCTACACCTTC. Translation: CASSLRGGGSGYTF.

This clonotype has a count of ten or more. The limits of the CDR3 on the DNA are not certain, so only TCRdb's listed CDR3 is given. CDR3 residues: CASSLGQGATGELFFF. The genes are TRBV5-6 and TRBJ2-2; the table calls TRBD1, which could not be checked here. CDR1 and CDR2 from the germline V gene are SGHDT and YYEEEE. The CDR3 has 16 residues if both end residues are counted.

This clonotype was recorded many times. The V gene is TRBV19, the J gene TRBJ2-7, with D tentatively TRBD1 or TRBD2 (6 bases each). The CDR3 contains 14 residues. Trimming cost V 4 bases and J 4 bases, with 14 bases left between them. The germline CDR1 and CDR2 sequences are LNHDA and SQIVND (reference sequence). CDR3 coding DNA: TGTGCCAGTAGTACACCGGCGGGACAATACGAGCAGTACTTC. Residues: CASSTPAGQYEQYF.

The rearrangement joins TRBV5-1 to TRBJ2-3; 11 bases agree with TRBD2. V was pared by 3 bases and J by 2 bases, with 5 bases of the junction left unmatched. Germline V CDR1 and CDR2: SGHRS, YFSETQ. The CDR3 length is 16 residues. Here the CDR3 reads CASSSGTSGYTDTQYF. DNA of the CDR3: TGCGCCAGCAGCTCGGGGACTAGCGGTTACACAGATACGCAGTATTTT.

V and J are TRBV5-1 and TRBJ2-4; the D gene is possibly TRBD2 (5 bases). The CDR3 runs 13 residues. V was shortened by 4 bases and J by 5 bases, with 10 bases between the two germline ends. The germline CDR1 and CDR2 sequences are SGHRS and YFSETQ. Here the CDR3 DNA reads TGCGCCAGCAGCCCATTGCGGGAAAACATTCAGTACTTC. Its protein product is CASSPLRENIQYF.

The chain recombines TRBV19 with TRBJ2-6; possibly TRBD1 for D (6 bases). The CDR3 totals 16 residues. The V end lost 4 bases, the J end lost 0 bases, and 10 bases lay between the germline ends. CDR1 is LNHDA, CDR2 SQIVND, per germline (reference sequence). The chain's CDR3 is CASSTPGDSGANVLTF. Here the CDR3 DNA reads TGTGCCAGTAGTACCCCAGGGGACTCTGGGGCCAACGTCCTGACTTTC.

V is TRBV7-2 and J is TRBJ2-1, with a possible D match to TRBD1 (6 bases). CDR3 length: 15 residues. CDR1 is SGHTA, CDR2 FQGNSA, per germline. Trimming cost V 7 bases and J 7 bases, with 20 bases left between them. This chain's CDR3 is CASNTGRGGRNEQFF. CDR3 coding DNA: TGTGCCAGCAACACCGGCAGGGGTGGTCGGAATGAGCAGTTCTTC.

This clonotype rates as medium-sized. This rearrangement joins TRBV6-1 to TRBJ1-4; 9 bases agree with TRBD1. CDR1 and CDR2 from the germline V gene are MNHNS and SASEGT. V lost 8 bases and J lost 6; bases outside the gene matches: 7. CDR3 length equals 14 residues. Written as DNA, the CDR3 is TGTGCCAGCGACACAGGGGGCGCTTATGAAAAACTGTTTTTT. It translates to CASDTGGAYEKLFF.

This clonotype has more than one count but fewer than ten. The chain has TRBV28 and TRBJ2-1; D remains unclear. From germline, CDR1 is MDHEN and CDR2 SYDVKM. V was shortened by 2 bases and J by 7 bases, with 6 bases between the two germline ends. This CDR3 is 12 amino acids long. CDR3 in DNA: TGTGCCAGCAGTTTACGGAGAAATGAGCAGTTCTTC. Amino acid sequence: CASSLRRNEQFF.

The chain couples TRBV27 to TRBJ2-7; D call uncertain. Germline CDR1 MNHEY, CDR2 SMNVEV (reference sequence). Trimming took off 6 bases at V and 2 bases at J, with 8 bases between the two ends. The CDR3 extends over 12 amino acids. Written as DNA, the CDR3 is TGTGCCAGCAGGAAAAGGGCCTACGAGCAGTACTTC. Translating gives CASRKRAYEQYF.

The CDR3 coding sequence is TGTGCCAGCAGCCCGGGACAGGGGGTCGATCAGCCCCAGCATTTT. Protein: CASSPGQGVDQPQHF. The chain couples TRBV9 to TRBJ1-5; 11 positions agree with TRBD1. This CDR3 is built from 15 residues. Germline loops: CDR1 SGDLS, CDR2 YYNGEE. Trimming took 4 bases from V and 5 from J; bases not matched to a gene: 5.

By share, this clonotype ranks as medium-sized. The chain joins TRBV5-8 to TRBJ2-2; 10 nucleotides match TRBD1. V lost 0 bases to trimming and J lost 5 bases; unmatched junction nucleotides: 1. CDR1 and CDR2 from the germline V gene are SGHTS and YDEGEE. This CDR3 region has 15 residues. Written as DNA, the CDR3 is TGTGCCAGCAGCTTGGGACAGGGGGCTACCGGGGAGCTGTTTTTT. It yields the protein CASSLGQGATGELFF.

This clonotype was picked up many times. The chain has TRBV28 and TRBJ2-5; tentatively, D is TRBD1 or TRBD2 (5 bases each). This CDR3 has 13 residues. Germline values: CDR1 MDHEN, CDR2 SYDVKM. Trimming pared 5 bases from V and 5 bases from J, leaving 12 bases between. In DNA form, the CDR3 reads TGTGCCAGCAGTCCGGGACGGGTGGAGACCCAGTACTTC. Its protein product is CASSPGRVETQYF.

Comment on this clonotype: At one boundary the junction diverges from the germline segment, which might be a read error. V gene TRBV28 combines with J gene TRBJ2-1; D possibly corresponds to TRBD2 (6 bases). Germline lookup yields CDR1 MDHEN and CDR2 SYDVKM. The CDR3 is 11 residues long. The CDR3 here is CASGPGASSLF. The CDR3 DNA sequence: TGTGCCAGCGGCCCGGGAGCTAGCTCCCTCTTC.

About this clonotype: A single base is all that separates this from a far larger clone, so a read error is likely. This chain links TRBV18 with TRBJ2-1; 9 bases agree with TRBD1. Germline V lookup: CDR1 KGHSH, CDR2 LQKENI. The CDR3 is made up of 16 amino acids. With V trimmed by 2 bases and J by 10 bases, 12 bases remained unmatched. The CDR3 DNA reads TGTGCCAGCTCACCAAATATGGGGACAGGGTTCTACGAGCAGTTCTTC. Protein: CASSPNMGTGFYEQFF.

The chain combines TRBV24-1 with TRBJ2-1; the D gene is possibly TRBD2 (6 bases). The germline CDR1 and CDR2 sequences are KGHDR and SFDVKD. Trimming took 5 bases from V and 8 from J, leaving 12 bases between them. CDR3 length: 13 residues. CDR3 DNA sequence: TGTGCCACCAGTGGAGAAGCGGGCCATGAGCAGTTCTTC. This sequence encodes CATSGEAGHEQFF.

This clonotype was counted many times. The junction and the germline gene differ at one end; a read error may be behind it. The chain joins TRBV20-1 to TRBJ2-7, with a weak D call TRBD1 (6 bases). The CDR3 length is 8 residues. The germline V gene has CDR1 DFQATT and CDR2 SNEGSKA (reference sequence). CDR3 nucleotides: TGCAGTGTTGACAGGATAAGCTTC. This gives the protein CSVDRISF.

For this clonotype: It differs at one base from a far larger clone, so likely a read error. This chain joins TRBV9 and TRBJ2-1; the D gene is possibly TRBD2 (5 bases). Looked up from germline, CDR1 is SGDLS and CDR2 is YYNGEE. This CDR3 is 14 amino acids long. V lost 4 bases and J lost 13, with 21 bases in between. The CDR3 DNA follows: TGTGCCAGCAGCCCGGAAAAAAGTTGGGAGACCCAGTTCTTC. This gives the protein CASSPEKSWETQFF.